The 15 T cell receptor beta chains given below trace back to one sample, sequenced in a study of spatial heterogeneity in lung cancer. The study's findings and limits: Expanded intratumoral alpha and beta TCR counts tracked tumor mutation counts.

MiXCR, run by TCRdb on the 5' RACE reads, gives a single entry per CDR3 protein. Found here are about 5,100 distinct CDR3 sequences, about 7.1% of them singletons; the top ten hold 19%. No antigen has been identified for these receptors. The sample's time point: sample taken at primary tumor resection. Sequenced here: lung tumor tissue, sampled at surgery. These receptors were taken from a male donor with early-stage non-small cell lung cancer.

This clonotype was seen repeatedly, ten times or more. The chain recombines TRBV4-2 with TRBJ2-7, with D perhaps TRBD2 (5 bases). V dropped 0 bases and J dropped 0 bases, with 12 bases sitting between them. The CDR3 loop spans 16 amino acids. Germline V lookup: CDR1 LGHNA, CDR2 YNFKEQ. The CDR3: CASSQELGGSSYEQYF. The CDR3 DNA sequence: TGTGCCAGCAGCCAAGAGTTAGGCGGGTCCTCCTACGAGCAGTACTTC.

Many counts were recorded for this clonotype. The rearrangement links TRBV10-3 to TRBJ2-1; D uncertain. Germline CDR1 is ENHRY and CDR2 is SYGVKD. The V end was cut by 5 bases, the J end by 5 bases, with 10 bases between. The length of the CDR3 is 13 residues. This chain's CDR3 is CAISTAIDNEQFF. The CDR3 DNA reads TGTGCCATCAGTACAGCGATCGACAATGAGCAGTTCTTC.

Within the sample, this clonotype is medium-sized. The chain combines TRBV6-5 with TRBJ2-7; perhaps TRBD2 as D (6 bases). Trimming took 6 bases from V and 2 from J, leaving 17 bases between them. This CDR3 is 15 amino acids long. Germline V lookup: CDR1 MNHEY, CDR2 SVGAGI. In nucleotides, the CDR3 is TGTGCCAGCAGAGTGGGACTTATGGAGGCCTACGAGCAGTACTTC. Translation gives CASRVGLMEAYEQYF.

This clonotype qualifies as medium-sized (0.01 to 0.1%). CDR3 sequence reads: CASSHGLAGITGELFF. CDR3 DNA sequence: TGTGCCAGCAGCCACGGACTAGCGGGGATCACCGGGGAGCTGTTTTTT. V and J are TRBV5-4 and TRBJ2-2; 12 bases are shared with TRBD2. This CDR3 comprises 16 residues. The germline V gene encodes CDR1 SGHNT and CDR2 YYREEE (reference sequence). Trimming took 4 bases from V and 4 from J; bases not matched to a gene: 5.

This clonotype has a count of ten or more. The V gene is TRBV7-8, the J gene TRBJ2-2, with TRBD2 matching over 12 bases. Trimming cost V 2 bases and J 8 bases; bases outside gene matches: 3. CDR1 and CDR2 from the germline V gene are SGHVS and FQNEAQ. CDR3 size: 15 residues. CDR3 DNA sequence: TGTGCCAGCAGCTTACGACTAGCGGGAGTGGGGGAGCTGTTTTTT. Translation: CASSLRLAGVGELFF. The whole variable domain, filled in from reference TRBV7-8 and TRBJ2-2, reads GAGVSQSPRYKVAKRGQDVALRCDPISGHVSLFWYQQALGQGPEFLTYFQNEAQLDKSGLPSDRFFAERPEGSVSTLKIQRTQQEDSAVYLCASSLRLAGVGELFFGEGSRLTVL.

Comment on this clonotype: A read error may explain this, as a much larger clone is one base away. J is TRBJ2-3 and V is TRBV5-4; D might be TRBD1 or TRBD2, each matching 5 bases. V was shortened by 6 bases and J by 5 bases, with 13 bases between the two germline ends. The germline V gene encodes CDR1 SGHNT and CDR2 YYREEE (reference sequence). This CDR3 contains 13 residues. This chain's CDR3 is CASNWLGGDTQYF. CDR3 nucleotides: TGTGCCAGCAACTGGCTTGGGGGAGATACGCAGTATTTT.

By sample fraction, this clonotype is medium-sized. This chain connects TRBV19 to TRBJ1-6; TRBD1 agrees at 7 bases. Germline V gene lookup returns CDR1 LNHDA and CDR2 SQIVND (reference sequence). This CDR3 is 14 amino acids long. Trimming removed 4 bases from V and 10 bases from J; junction bases left unmatched: 7. The CDR3, as DNA: TGTGCCAGTAGTACGACAGGGAGAGGCTCACCCCTCCACTTT. Encoded protein: CASSTTGRGSPLHF. Full variable domain (remainder filled in from reference TRBV19 and TRBJ1-6): DGGITQSPKYLFRKEGQNVTLSCEQNLNHDAMYWYRQDPGQGLRLIYYSQIVNDFQKGDIAEGYSVSREKKESFPLTVTSAQKNPTAFYLCASSTTGRGSPLHFGNGTRLTVT.

Judged by abundance, this clonotype is medium-sized. The chain uses TRBV20-1 and TRBJ1-2, with a tentative D call TRBD1 (5 bases). Germline loops: CDR1 DFQATT, CDR2 SNEGSKA (reference sequence). The V and J ends lost 2 bases and 2 bases respectively, with 9 bases between them. The CDR3 has 13 residues. CDR3: CSARRDGNYGYTF. The CDR3 DNA follows: TGCAGTGCTAGAAGGGACGGGAACTATGGCTACACCTTC.

V and J are TRBV9 and TRBJ2-5; D tentatively fits TRBD1 or TRBD2 (6 bases each). The CDR3 has 17 amino acids. The germline V gene encodes CDR1 SGDLS and CDR2 YYNGEE. Trimming took off 4 bases at V and 0 bases at J, with 19 bases between the two ends. The DNA of the CDR3 is TGTGCCAGCAGCCCCCGGTGGGGGGCTGCGGACCAAGAGACCCAGTACTTC. Translating it yields CASSPRWGAADQETQYF.

There are many counts of this clonotype. This rearrangement joins TRBV28 to TRBJ2-3, with 8 nucleotides matching TRBD2. The CDR3 consists of 16 residues. Trimming at V came to 6 bases and at J to 2 bases, leaving 10 bases not matched to a gene. Germline lookup yields CDR1 MDHEN and CDR2 SYDVKM. Written as DNA, the CDR3 is TGTGCCAGCAGCCGCGGGGAAGCGGGAGACACAGATACGCAGTATTTT. It codes for CASSRGEAGDTDTQYF.

This clonotype appeared many times. This rearrangement joins TRBV19 to TRBJ2-3; D possibly corresponds to TRBD1 (7 bases). Germline CDR1 reads LNHDA; CDR2 reads SQIVND (reference sequence). The CDR3 is 14 residues long. Between the trimmed V and J ends, which lost 5 bases and 1 base, there was a span of 10 bases. The CDR3 loop reads CASSQGGGTDTQYF. The CDR3 nucleotides are TGTGCCAGTAGTCAGGGGGGAGGCACAGATACGCAGTATTTT.

By frequency in the sample, this clonotype is medium-sized (0.01 to 0.1%). This rearrangement joins TRBV12-3 or TRBV12-4 to TRBJ2-3; D ambiguous. The V end was cut by 3 bases, the J end by 6 bases, with 13 bases between. The CDR3 has 14 residues. The CDR3 region has the DNA TGTGCCAGCAGTTTTAATTCCCTTGGGGATACGCAGTATTTT. Its protein is CASSFNSLGDTQYF.

Judged by abundance, this clonotype is medium-sized. The V call is TRBV5-1, the J call TRBJ1-4, with 8 bases identical to TRBD1. Unmatched junction bases numbered 8, after V lost 4 bases and J lost 6 bases. This CDR3 has 15 amino acids. Looked up from germline, CDR1 is SGHRS and CDR2 is YFSETQ. The CDR3 protein is CASSPTGVGDEKLFF. CDR3 nucleotides: TGCGCCAGCAGCCCGACAGGGGTCGGCGATGAAAAACTGTTTTTT. The variable domain in full, with the rest retrieved from reference TRBV5-1 and TRBJ1-4, is KAGVTQTPRYLIKTRGQQVTLSCSPISGHRSVSWYQQTPGQGLQFLFEYFSETQRNKGNFPGRFSGRQFSNSRSEMNVSTLELGDSALYLCASSPTGVGDEKLFFGSGTQLSVL.

This clonotype was seen at least ten times. The chain is built from TRBV7-9 and TRBJ2-3; D not resolved. V was pared by 0 bases and J by 3 bases, with 7 bases between. The CDR3 is made up of 14 amino acids. CDR1 is SEHNR, CDR2 FQNEAQ, per germline (reference sequence). CDR3 loop: CASSLAILTDTQYF. The CDR3 nucleotides read TGTGCCAGCAGCTTAGCGATACTGACAGATACGCAGTATTTT.

Ten or more counts support this clonotype. Sequence at one end of the junction differs from germline and may be a read error. V is TRBV7-2 and J is TRBJ2-7, with 11 bases aligning to TRBD2. CDR1 and CDR2 from the germline V gene are SGHTA and FQGNSA. This CDR3 has 15 amino acids. Here the CDR3 DNA reads TGTGCCAGCAGCTATATAGCGGGGGGGCGATACGAGCAGAACTTC. Protein sequence: CASSYIAGGRYEQNF.